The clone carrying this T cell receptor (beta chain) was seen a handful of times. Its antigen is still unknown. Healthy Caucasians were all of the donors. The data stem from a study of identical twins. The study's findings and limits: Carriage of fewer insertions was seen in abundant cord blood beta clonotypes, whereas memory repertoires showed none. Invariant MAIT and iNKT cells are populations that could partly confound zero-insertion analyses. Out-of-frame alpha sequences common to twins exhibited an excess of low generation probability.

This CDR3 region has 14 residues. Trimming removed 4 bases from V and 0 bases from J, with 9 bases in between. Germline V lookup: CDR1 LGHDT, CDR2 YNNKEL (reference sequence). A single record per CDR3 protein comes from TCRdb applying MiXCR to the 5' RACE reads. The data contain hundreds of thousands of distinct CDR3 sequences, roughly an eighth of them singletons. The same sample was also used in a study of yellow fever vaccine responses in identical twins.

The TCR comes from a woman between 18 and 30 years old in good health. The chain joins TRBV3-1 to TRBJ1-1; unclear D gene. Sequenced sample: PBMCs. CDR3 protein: CASSPQALNTEAFF. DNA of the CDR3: TGTGCCAGCAGCCCCCAGGCTCTGAACACTGAAGCTTTCTTT.